One TCR beta chain is described in this entry. The clone's antigen remains unknown. No much larger clonotype is one base removed from it; base qualities were not supplied. This sample is drawn from a study of T cell changes during pregnancy in multiple sclerosis (dated by TCRdb to the late 2010s). Regarding the complete study: The study looked at changes in the T cell repertoire across pregnancy in women with multiple sclerosis.

The CDR3 spans 13 residues, from the cysteine through the phenylalanine. Just the 39-base CDR3 DNA is kept, in frame starting at base 1. The germline V gene specifies SQVTM as CDR1 and ANQGSEA as CDR2. The junction shows trimming of 7 bases on V and 5 bases on J, plus 15 bases between the germline ends. Libraries came from the immunoSEQ multiplex PCR assay. As stored in TCRdb, this immuneACCESS dataset retains in-frame rearrangements with V and J assigned. A fraction of the clones does not appear; measured against another copy, unresolved V genes explain less than half of the discrepancy, and the remainder lacks a known reason. The sample table holds approximately 30,000 clones, of which nearly 90% were seen once. The ten largest account for roughly a tenth of the sample.

This specimen consisted of CD8+ T cells from peripheral blood mononuclear cells, obtained in the second trimester of pregnancy. The receptor's source is a female donor with multiple sclerosis, enrolled in a pregnancy study. The chain is encoded by TRBV29-1 joined to TRBJ2-1, with TRBD2 perhaps the D gene, on 5 matching bases. In nucleotide form, the sequence is TGCAGCGCTACCAGGACTGAAAACAATGAGCAGTTCTTC. This codes for CSATRTENNEQFF.